This is a list of T cell receptor beta chains from one sample in a study of T cell responses to AZD1222 COVID-19 vaccine. Libraries were prepared by immunoSEQ multiplex PCR; TCRdb keeps only in-frame clonotypes and omits some of them. There are 90,000 to 120,000 clones in the sample; about 83% occur only once, and around 3.2% lies in the top ten. Here the sequenced sample was peripheral blood, taken on day 0 of AZD1222 vaccination. Receptor source: an adult in good health. Each CDR3 is given with its conserved first and last residue. The D gene is left open where the match is weak. Expanded clones get a size class; other rows say once, few or many, or leave the size out.

j_gene	abundance	d_gene	v_gene	CDR3aa	CDR3nt
TRBJ2-3	NA	NA	TRBV28	CASSQAGFRDTQYF	TGTGCCAGCAGTCAGGCGGGTTTTAGAGATACGCAGTATTTT
TRBJ1-4	NA	NA	TRBV5-6	CASSGRDRRPNEKLFF	TGTGCCAGCAGCGGGCGTGACAGACGCCCGAATGAAAAACTGTTTTTT
TRBJ1-1	NA	NA	TRBV14	CASSQDPAWEGWNTEAFF	TGTGCCAGCAGCCAAGACCCGGCGTGGGAGGGGTGGAACACTGAAGCTTTCTTT
TRBJ1-1	NA	NA	TRBV7-2	CASSLTENTEAFF	TGTGCCAGCAGCTTAACAGAAAACACTGAAGCTTTCTTT
TRBJ1-1	NA	NA	TRBV6-5	CASSYLGPNTEAFF	TGTGCCAGCAGTTATCTGGGACCGAACACTGAAGCTTTCTTT
TRBJ1-5	NA	NA	TRBV11-2	CASSRDTNNQPQHF	TGTGCCAGCAGCCGTGACACCAACAATCAGCCCCAGCATTTT
TRBJ1-6	NA	NA	TRBV18	CASSPGNNSPLHF	TGTGCCAGCTCACCTGGGAATAATTCACCCCTCCACTTT
TRBJ2-7	once	TRBD1	TRBV7-2	CASSLSAGGIYEQYF	TGTGCCAGCAGCTTATCGGCAGGGGGTATCTACGAGCAGTACTTC
TRBJ2-1	few	NA	TRBV7-9	CASSYRGSSYNEQFF	TGTGCCAGCAGCTATAGGGGGAGCTCCTACAATGAGCAGTTCTTC
TRBJ2-6	NA	NA	TRBV28	CASSLSGTSGANVLTF	TGTGCCAGCAGTTTATCGGGGACCTCTGGGGCCAACGTCCTGACTTTC
TRBJ1-1	NA	NA	TRBV7-9	CASSISGGAGREAFF	TGTGCCAGCTCGATTTCAGGTGGAGCGGGTCGTGAAGCTTTCTTT
TRBJ1-1	NA	NA	TRBV10-3	CAIRFGGNTEAFF	TGTGCCATCAGATTCGGGGGGAACACTGAAGCTTTCTTT
TRBJ2-3	NA	TRBD2	TRBV10-3	CAIRRDTRLAGGTDTQYF	TGTGCCATCCGCCGGGACACCAGACTAGCGGGGGGGACAGATACGCAGTATTTT
TRBJ1-2	NA	TRBD1	TRBV5-1	CASASGTGEGYTF	TGCGCCAGCGCCTCCGGGACAGGGGAGGGCTACACCTTC
TRBJ2-3	NA	NA	TRBV9	CASTSVPTSTDTQYF	TGTGCCAGCACCTCGGTTCCTACTTCCACAGATACGCAGTATTTT
TRBJ1-1	NA	TRBD1	TRBV5-1	CASSGGTGVGNTEAFF	TGCGCCAGCAGCGGAGGGACAGGGGTAGGGAACACTGAAGCTTTCTTT
TRBJ1-5	NA	NA	TRBV7-8	CANSPQATGSNQPQHF	TGTGCCAACAGCCCCCAAGCGACGGGCAGCAATCAGCCCCAGCATTTT
TRBJ1-2	NA	NA	TRBV4-1	CASSQDRIGEDGYTF	TGCGCCAGCAGCCAAGATCGGATAGGGGAGGATGGCTACACCTTC
TRBJ2-7	NA	TRBD1	TRBV6-6	CASTSGDRGRRQYF	TGTGCCAGCACCTCTGGGGACAGGGGGCGCCGGCAGTACTTC
TRBJ1-1	NA	NA	TRBV2	CASSDRTVNTEAFF	TGTGCCAGCAGTGATCGGACAGTTAACACTGAAGCTTTCTTT
TRBJ2-2	NA	NA	TRBV19	CASSTRGAGSTGELFF	TGTGCCAGTAGCACACGGGGCGCGGGTAGTACCGGGGAGCTGTTTTTT
TRBJ1-1	once	TRBD1	TRBV10-3	CAISLGGQQLGNTEAFF	TGTGCCATCTCCCTCGGGGGACAGCAATTGGGGAACACTGAAGCTTTCTTT
TRBJ2-5	NA	NA	TRBV18	CASSPGHQETQYF	TGTGCCAGCTCACCAGGTCACCAAGAGACCCAGTACTTC